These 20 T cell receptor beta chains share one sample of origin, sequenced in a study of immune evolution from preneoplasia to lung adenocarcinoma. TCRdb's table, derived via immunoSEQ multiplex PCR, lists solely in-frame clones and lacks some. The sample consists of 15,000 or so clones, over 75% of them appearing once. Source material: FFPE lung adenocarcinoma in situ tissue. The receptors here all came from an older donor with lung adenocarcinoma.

CDR3 region: CASSLLGENEKLFF. CDR3 sequence (DNA): TGTGCCAGCAGTTTATTAGGGGAAAATGAAAAACTGTTTTTT. The J gene is TRBJ1-4, the V gene TRBV28, with D possibly being TRBD1 (5 bases). Germline CDR1 MDHEN, CDR2 SYDVKM. Trimming cost V 1 base and J 5 bases, with 8 bases left between them. There are 14 residues in the CDR3.

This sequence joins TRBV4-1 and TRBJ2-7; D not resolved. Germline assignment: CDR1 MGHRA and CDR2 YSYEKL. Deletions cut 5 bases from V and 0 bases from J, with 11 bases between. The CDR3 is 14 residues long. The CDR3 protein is CASSNSFDSYEQYF. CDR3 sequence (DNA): TGCGCCAGCAGCAATTCCTTTGACTCCTACGAGCAGTACTTC.

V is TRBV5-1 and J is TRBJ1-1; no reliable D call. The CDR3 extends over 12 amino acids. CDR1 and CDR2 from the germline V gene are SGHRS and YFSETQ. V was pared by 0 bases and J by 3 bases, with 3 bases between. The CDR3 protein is CASSLDYTEAFF. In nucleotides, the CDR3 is TGCGCCAGCAGCTTGGATTACACTGAAGCTTTCTTT.

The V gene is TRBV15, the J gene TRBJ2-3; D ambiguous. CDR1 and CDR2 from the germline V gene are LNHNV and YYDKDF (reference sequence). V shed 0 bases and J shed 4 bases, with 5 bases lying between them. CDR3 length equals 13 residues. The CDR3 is CATSRDVADTQYF. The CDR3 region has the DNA TGTGCCACCAGCAGAGATGTTGCAGATACGCAGTATTTT.

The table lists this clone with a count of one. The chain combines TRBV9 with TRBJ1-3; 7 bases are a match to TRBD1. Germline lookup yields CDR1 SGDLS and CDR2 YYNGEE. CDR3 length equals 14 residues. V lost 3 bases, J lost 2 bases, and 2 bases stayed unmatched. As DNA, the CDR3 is TGTGCCAGCAGCGATGACAGGGCTGGAAACACCATATATTTT. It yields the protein CASSDDRAGNTIYF.

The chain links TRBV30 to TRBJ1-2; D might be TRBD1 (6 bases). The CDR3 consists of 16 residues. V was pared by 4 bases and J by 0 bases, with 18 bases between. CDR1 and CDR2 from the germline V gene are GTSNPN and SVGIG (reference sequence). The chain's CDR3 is CAWNLRTGNSNYGYTF. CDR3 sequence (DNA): TGTGCCTGGAACCTCCGAACAGGGAATTCTAACTATGGCTACACCTTC. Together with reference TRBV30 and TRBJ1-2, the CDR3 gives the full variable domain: SQTIHQWPATLVQPVGSPLSLECTVEGTSNPNLYWYRQAAGRGLQLLFYSVGIGQISSEVPQNLSASRPQDRQFILSSKKLLLSDSGFYLCAWNLRTGNSNYGYTFGSGTRLTVV.

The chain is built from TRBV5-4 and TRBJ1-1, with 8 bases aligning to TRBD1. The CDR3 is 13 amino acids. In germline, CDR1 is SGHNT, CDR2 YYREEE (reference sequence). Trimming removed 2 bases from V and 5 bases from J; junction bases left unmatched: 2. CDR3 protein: CASSFTGGTEAFF. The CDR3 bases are TGTGCCAGCAGCTTTACAGGGGGTACTGAAGCTTTCTTT.

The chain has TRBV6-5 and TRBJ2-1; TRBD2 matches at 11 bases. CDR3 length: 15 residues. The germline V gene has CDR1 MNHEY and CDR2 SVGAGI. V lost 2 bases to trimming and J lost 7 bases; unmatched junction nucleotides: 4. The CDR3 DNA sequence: TGTGCCAGCAGTTACGGGTCTAGCGGGAGGAATGAGCAGTTCTTC. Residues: CASSYGSSGRNEQFF.

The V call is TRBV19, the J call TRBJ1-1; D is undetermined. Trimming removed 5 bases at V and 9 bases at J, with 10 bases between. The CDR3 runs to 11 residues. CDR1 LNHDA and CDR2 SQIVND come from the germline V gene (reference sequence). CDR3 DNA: TGTGCCAGTAGTGAAGAAACCAAAGCTTTCTTT. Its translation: CASSEETKAFF.

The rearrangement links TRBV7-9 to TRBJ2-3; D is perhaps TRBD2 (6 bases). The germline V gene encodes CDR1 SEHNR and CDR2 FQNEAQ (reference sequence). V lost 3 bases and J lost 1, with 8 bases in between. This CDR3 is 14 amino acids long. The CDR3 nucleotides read TGTGCCAGCAGCTTGGCGGGACGCACAGATACGCAGTATTTT. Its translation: CASSLAGRTDTQYF.

CDR3 sequence (DNA): TGTGCCAGCAGCCAAGATTCGTTCAGGACCCGCTCTGGGGCCAACGTCCTGACTTTC. Translation: CASSQDSFRTRSGANVLTF. This sequence joins TRBV4-2 and TRBJ2-6, with D uncertain. V dropped 0 bases and J dropped 0 bases, with 15 bases sitting between them. Germline CDR1 reads LGHNA; CDR2 reads YNFKEQ. The CDR3 has 19 amino acids.

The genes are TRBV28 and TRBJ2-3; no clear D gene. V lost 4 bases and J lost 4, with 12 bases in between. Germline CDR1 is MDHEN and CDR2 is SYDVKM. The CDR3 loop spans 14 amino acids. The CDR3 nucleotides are TGTGCCAGCAGTTCCCCAGCGAGCGCAGATACGCAGTATTTT. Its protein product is CASSSPASADTQYF.

The DNA of the CDR3 is TGTGCCAGCAGGATATTGAGGGACACTGAAGCTTTCTTT. Its translation is CASRILRDTEAFF. The J gene is TRBJ1-1, the V gene TRBV2; no reliable D call. Germline assignment: CDR1 SNHLY and CDR2 FYNNEI. V lost 6 bases to trimming and J lost 3 bases, with 11 bases between them. The CDR3 consists of 13 residues.

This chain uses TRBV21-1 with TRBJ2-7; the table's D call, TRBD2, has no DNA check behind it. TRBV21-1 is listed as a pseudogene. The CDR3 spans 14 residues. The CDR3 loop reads CASTKDGDSYEQYF. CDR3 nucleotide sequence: TGTGCCAGCACCAAGGACGGGGATTCCTACGAGCAGTACTTC.

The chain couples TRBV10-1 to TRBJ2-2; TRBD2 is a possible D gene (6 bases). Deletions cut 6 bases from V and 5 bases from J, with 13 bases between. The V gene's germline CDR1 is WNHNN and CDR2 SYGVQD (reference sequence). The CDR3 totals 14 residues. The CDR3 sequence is CASSSVGLTGELFF. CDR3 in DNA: TGCGCCAGCAGCAGCGTTGGACTAACCGGGGAGCTGTTTTTT.

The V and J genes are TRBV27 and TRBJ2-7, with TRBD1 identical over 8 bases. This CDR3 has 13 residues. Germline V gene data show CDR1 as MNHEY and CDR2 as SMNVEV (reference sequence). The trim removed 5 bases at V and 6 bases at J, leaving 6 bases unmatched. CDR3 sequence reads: CASSEETGGEQYF. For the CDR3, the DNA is TGTGCCAGCAGTGAGGAAACAGGGGGCGAGCAGTACTTC.

The DNA for the CDR3 is TGTGCCAGCAGCTTGGGGGGGACCGGGGAGCTGTTTTTT. Protein: CASSLGGTGELFF. The chain is built from TRBV7-6 and TRBJ2-2; 7 positions match TRBD2. The CDR3 runs to 13 residues. The V gene end was trimmed by 3 bases and the J gene end by 5 bases; junction bases not matched to a gene: 0. From germline, CDR1 is SGHVS and CDR2 FNYEAQ. Using reference TRBV7-6 and TRBJ2-2 for the parts outside the CDR3, the full variable domain is GAGVSQSPRYKVTKRGQDVALRCDPISGHVSLYWYRQALGQGPEFLTYFNYEAQQDKSGLPNDRFSAERPEGSISTLTIQRTEQRDSAMYRCASSLGGTGELFFGEGSRLTVL.

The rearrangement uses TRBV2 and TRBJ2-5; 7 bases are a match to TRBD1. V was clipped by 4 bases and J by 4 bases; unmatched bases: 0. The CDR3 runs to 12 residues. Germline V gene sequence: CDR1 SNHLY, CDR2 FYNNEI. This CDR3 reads CASSGQGETQYF. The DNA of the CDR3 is TGTGCCAGCAGTGGACAGGGAGAGACCCAGTACTTC. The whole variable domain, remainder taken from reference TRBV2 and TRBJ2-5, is EPEVTQTPSHQVTQMGQEVILRCVPISNHLYFYWYRQILGQKVEFLVSFYNNEISEKSEIFDDQFSVERPDGSNFTLKIRSTKLEDSAMYFCASSGQGETQYFGPGTRLLVL.

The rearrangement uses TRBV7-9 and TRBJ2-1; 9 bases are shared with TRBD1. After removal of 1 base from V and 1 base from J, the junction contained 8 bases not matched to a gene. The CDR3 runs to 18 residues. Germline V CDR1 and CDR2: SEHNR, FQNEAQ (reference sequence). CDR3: CASSLGADRGLSYNEQFF. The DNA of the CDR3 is TGTGCCAGCAGCTTAGGGGCGGACAGGGGCCTTTCCTACAATGAGCAGTTCTTC.

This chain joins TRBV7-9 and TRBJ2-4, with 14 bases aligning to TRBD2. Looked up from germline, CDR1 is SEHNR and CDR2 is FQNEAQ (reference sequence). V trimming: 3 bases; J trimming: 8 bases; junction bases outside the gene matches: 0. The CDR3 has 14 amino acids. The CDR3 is CASSLGLAGDIQYF. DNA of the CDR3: TGTGCCAGCAGCTTGGGACTAGCGGGAGACATTCAGTACTTC.